This paragraph reports one T cell receptor beta chain. Antigen specificity is unknown. This specimen comes from a study of OX40 agonist ivuxolimab in advanced cancers. On the study more broadly: The mean age was approximately 60 years, ranging from 23 to 79, with under 90% of participants male. Among those treated, three patients had partial responses, one with hepatocellular carcinoma and two with cutaneous melanoma. Study-wide results and limits: By week 6 at 0.1 to 3.0 mg/kg, blood CD4+ and CD8+ T cells had expanded clonally. Expanded clones were, on average, more numerous in CD8+ T cells than in CD4+.

The repertoire was sequenced with immunoSEQ multiplex PCR; TCRdb's copy has only in-frame clones and lacks some. The table records roughly 64,000 clones, 70% to 90% of them present only once. The CDR3 has 12 amino acids. V dropped 5 bases and J dropped 3 bases, with 8 bases sitting between them. The germline CDR1 and CDR2 sequences are SEHNR and FQNEAQ (reference sequence). The sequenced sample was CD4+ or CD8+ T cells sorted from blood, obtained in a trial of the OX40 agonist ivuxolimab. The V gene is TRBV7-9, the J gene TRBJ2-7; possibly TRBD1 for D (6 bases). The TCR comes from an adult with an advanced solid tumor such as melanoma, head and neck, liver or kidney cancer. CDR3 nucleotide sequence: TGTGCCAGCAGCCTACAGGGCTACGAGCAGTACTTC. Residues: CASSLQGYEQYF.